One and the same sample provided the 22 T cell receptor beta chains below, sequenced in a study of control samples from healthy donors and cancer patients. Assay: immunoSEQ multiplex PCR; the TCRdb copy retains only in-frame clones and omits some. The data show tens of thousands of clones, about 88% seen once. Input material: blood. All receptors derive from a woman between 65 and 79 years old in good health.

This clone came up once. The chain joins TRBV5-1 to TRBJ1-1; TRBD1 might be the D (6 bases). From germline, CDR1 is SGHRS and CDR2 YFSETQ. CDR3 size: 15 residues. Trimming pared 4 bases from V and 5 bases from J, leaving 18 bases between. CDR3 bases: TGCGCCAGCAGCCGGGAGGGAGGGGGGAGTACTGAAGCTTTCTTT. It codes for CASSREGGGSTEAFF.

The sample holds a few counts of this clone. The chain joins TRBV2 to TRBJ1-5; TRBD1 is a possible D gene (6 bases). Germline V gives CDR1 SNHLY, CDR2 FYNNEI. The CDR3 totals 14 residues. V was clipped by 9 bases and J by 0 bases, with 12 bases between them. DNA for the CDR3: TGTGCCAGGGGGGGCAGAGATAGCAATCAGCCCCAGCATTTT. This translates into CARGGRDSNQPQHF.

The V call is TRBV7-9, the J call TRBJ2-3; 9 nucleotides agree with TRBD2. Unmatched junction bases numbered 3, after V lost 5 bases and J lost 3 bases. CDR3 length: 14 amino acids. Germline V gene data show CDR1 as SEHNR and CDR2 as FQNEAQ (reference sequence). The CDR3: CASSPGLATDTQYF. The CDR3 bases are TGTGCCAGCAGCCCCGGACTAGCGACAGATACGCAGTATTTT.

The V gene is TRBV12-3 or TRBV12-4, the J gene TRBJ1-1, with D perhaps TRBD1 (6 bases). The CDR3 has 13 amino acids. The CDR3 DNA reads TGTTCCTCCCAGGGACATATGAACACTGAAGCTTTCTTT. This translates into CSSQGHMNTEAFF.

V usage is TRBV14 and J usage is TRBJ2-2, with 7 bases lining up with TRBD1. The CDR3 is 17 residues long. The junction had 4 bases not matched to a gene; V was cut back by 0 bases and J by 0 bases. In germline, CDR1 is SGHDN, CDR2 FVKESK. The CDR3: CASSQDSGTANTGELFF. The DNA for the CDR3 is TGTGCCAGCAGCCAAGATTCGGGGACAGCGAACACCGGGGAGCTGTTTTTT.

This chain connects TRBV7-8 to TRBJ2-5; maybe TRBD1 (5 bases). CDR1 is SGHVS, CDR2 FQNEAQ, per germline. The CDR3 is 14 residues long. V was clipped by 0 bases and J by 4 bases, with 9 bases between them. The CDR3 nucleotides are TGTGCCAGCAGCTTAGCGTGGCAGGGAGAGACCCAGTACTTC. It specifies CASSLAWQGETQYF.

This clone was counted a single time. The CDR3, as DNA: TGTGCCAGCAGCCACCCGACTAGCAGCCACGAGCAGTACTTC. The encoded protein is CASSHPTSSHEQYF. This chain links TRBV5-4 with TRBJ2-7; TRBD2 agrees at 7 bases. This CDR3 is 14 amino acids long. The V and J ends lost 4 bases and 5 bases, in that order; junction bases with no gene match: 9. Looked up from germline, CDR1 is SGHNT and CDR2 is YYREEE (reference sequence).

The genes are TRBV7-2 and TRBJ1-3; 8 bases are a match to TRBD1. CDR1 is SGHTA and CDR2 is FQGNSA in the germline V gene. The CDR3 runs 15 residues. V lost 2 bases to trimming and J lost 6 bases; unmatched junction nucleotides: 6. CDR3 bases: TGTGCCAGCAGCTTAAGCCCGGACAGGGTAAACACCATATATTTT. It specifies CASSLSPDRVNTIYF. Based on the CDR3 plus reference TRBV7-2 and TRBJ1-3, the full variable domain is GAGVSQSPSNKVTEKGKDVELRCDPISGHTALYWYRQSLGQGLEFLIYFQGNSAPDKSGLPSDRFSAERTGGSVSTLTIQRTQQEDSAVYLCASSLSPDRVNTIYFGEGSWLTVV.

CDR3 region: CASSFAGESTEAFF. As DNA, the CDR3 is TGTGCCAGCAGCTTCGCGGGTGAGAGCACTGAAGCTTTCTTT. V and J are TRBV7-8 and TRBJ1-1; D uncertain. This CDR3 is built from 14 residues. Germline loops: CDR1 SGHVS, CDR2 FQNEAQ. Trimming cost V 3 bases and J 4 bases, with 12 bases left between them.

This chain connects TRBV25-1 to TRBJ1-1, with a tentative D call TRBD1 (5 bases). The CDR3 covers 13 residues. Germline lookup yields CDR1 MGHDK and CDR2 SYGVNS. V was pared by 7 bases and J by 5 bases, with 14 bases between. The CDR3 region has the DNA TGTGCCAGCACACGGGAGGGGAAGACTGAAGCTTTCTTT. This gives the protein CASTREGKTEAFF.

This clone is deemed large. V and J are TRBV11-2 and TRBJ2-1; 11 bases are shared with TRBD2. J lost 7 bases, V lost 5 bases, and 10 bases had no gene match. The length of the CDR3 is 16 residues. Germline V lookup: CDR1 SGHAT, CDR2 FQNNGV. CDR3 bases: TGTGCCAGCAGCCCACTGGGCGGGACTAGCGGTAATGAGCAGTTCTTC. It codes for CASSPLGGTSGNEQFF.

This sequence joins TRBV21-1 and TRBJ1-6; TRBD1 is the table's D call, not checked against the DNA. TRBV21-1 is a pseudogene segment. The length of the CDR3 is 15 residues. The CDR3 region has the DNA TGTGCCGGCTTCTTACGCCGCTCCTATAATTCACCCCTCCACTTT. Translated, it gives CAGFLRRSYNSPLHF.

CDR3 loop: CSAAGTSGNEQFF. In DNA form, the CDR3 reads TGCAGCGCAGCCGGGACTAGCGGGAATGAGCAGTTCTTC. The chain recombines TRBV29-1 with TRBJ2-1; 12 bases line up with TRBD2. V shed 7 bases, J shed 7 bases, and the junction held 5 bases outside the gene matches. CDR1 and CDR2 (germline): SQVTM, ANQGSEA. This CDR3 spans 13 amino acids.

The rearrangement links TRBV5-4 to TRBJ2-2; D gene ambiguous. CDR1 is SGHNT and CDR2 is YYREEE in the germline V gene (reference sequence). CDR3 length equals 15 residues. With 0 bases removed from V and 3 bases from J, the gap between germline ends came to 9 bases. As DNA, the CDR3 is TGTGCCAGCAGCTTGGATACCCGGCACACCGGGGAGCTGTTTTTT. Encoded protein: CASSLDTRHTGELFF.

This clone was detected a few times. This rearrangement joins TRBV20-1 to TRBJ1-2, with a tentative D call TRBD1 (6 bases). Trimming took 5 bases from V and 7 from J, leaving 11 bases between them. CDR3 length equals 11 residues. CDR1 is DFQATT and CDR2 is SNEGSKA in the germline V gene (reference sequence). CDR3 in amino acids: CSAGDRFGYTF. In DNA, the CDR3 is TGCAGTGCTGGCGACAGGTTTGGCTACACCTTC.

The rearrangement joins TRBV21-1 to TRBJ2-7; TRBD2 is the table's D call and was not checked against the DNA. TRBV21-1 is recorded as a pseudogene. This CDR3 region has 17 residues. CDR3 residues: CASSRTLLTRGGYEQYF. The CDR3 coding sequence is TGTGCCAGCAGCAGGACGCTCCTCACGAGGGGGGGCTACGAGCAGTACTTC.

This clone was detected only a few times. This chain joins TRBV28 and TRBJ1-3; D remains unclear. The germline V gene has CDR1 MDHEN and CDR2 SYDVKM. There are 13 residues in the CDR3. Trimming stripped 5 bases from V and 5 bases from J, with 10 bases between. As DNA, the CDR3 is TGTGCCAGCAGTCCTAGCAGGAGAAACACCATATATTTT. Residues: CASSPSRRNTIYF. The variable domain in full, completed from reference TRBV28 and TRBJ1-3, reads DVKVTQSSRYLVKRTGEKVFLECVQDMDHENMFWYRQDPGLGLRLIYFSYDVKMKEKGDIPEGYSVSREKKERFSLILESASTNQTSMYLCASSPSRRNTIYFGEGSWLTVV.

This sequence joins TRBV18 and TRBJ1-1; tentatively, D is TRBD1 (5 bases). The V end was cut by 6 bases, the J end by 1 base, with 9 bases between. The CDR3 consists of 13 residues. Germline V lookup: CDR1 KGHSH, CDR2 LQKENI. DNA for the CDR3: TGTGCCAGCTCCGCAGACAGGAACACTGAAGCTTTCTTT. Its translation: CASSADRNTEAFF.

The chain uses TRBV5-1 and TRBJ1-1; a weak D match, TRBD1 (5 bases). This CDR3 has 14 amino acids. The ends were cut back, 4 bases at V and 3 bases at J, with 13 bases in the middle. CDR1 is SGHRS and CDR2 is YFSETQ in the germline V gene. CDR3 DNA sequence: TGCGCCAGCAGCCCCCAGGGAGGGGACACTGAAGCTTTCTTT. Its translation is CASSPQGGDTEAFF.

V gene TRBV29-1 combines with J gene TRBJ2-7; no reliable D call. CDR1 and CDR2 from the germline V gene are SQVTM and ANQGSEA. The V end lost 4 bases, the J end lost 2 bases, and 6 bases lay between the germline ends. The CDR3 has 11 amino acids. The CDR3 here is CSVVGAYEQYF. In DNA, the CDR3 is TGCAGCGTTGTTGGGGCCTACGAGCAGTACTTC.

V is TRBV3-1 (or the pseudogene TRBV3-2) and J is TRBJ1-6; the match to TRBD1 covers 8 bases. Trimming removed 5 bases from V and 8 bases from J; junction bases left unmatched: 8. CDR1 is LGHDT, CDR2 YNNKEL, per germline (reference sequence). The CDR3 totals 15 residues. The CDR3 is CASSGGQGQDSPLHF. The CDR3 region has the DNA TGTGCCAGCAGCGGGGGGCAGGGACAGGATTCACCCCTCCACTTT.

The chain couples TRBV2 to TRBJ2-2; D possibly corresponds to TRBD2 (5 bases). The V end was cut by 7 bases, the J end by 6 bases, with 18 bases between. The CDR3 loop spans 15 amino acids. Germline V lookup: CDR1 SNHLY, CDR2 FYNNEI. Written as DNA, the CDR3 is TGTGCCAGCAACCGAGTGGGAGTGGTTCCCGGGGAGCTGTTTTTT. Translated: CASNRVGVVPGELFF.